This TCR beta chain was recorded in a study of CD8 T cells in ankylosing spondylitis. Trimming removed 7 bases from V and 9 bases from J; junction bases left unmatched: 8. Germline-derived CDR1 and CDR2 are SGHVS and FNYEAQ. The CDR3 loop spans 15 amino acids. A quantitative 5'-RACE method, one with molecular barcodes, was used to make TCR beta libraries. TCRdb itself ran the 5' RACE reads through MiXCR, one entry per CDR3 protein. The repertoire consists of fewer than 550,000 distinct CDR3 sequences, with roughly 5.2% occurring once and the leading ten covering roughly 3.2%. Whole-study results and caveats: Disease-linked clones reportedly concentrated significantly in matched ankylosing spondylitis synovial fluid. In ankylosing spondylitis blood, a motif of seven to nine highly homologous TCR beta variants appeared characteristic. There were earlier reports of some motif variants in reactive arthritis synovial fluid and blood.

On this clonotype: No antigen is known for it.

Sequences were obtained from blood, either unsorted or a sorted T cell fraction (not recorded which). The clonotype comes from a male donor with ankylosing spondylitis. V gene TRBV7-6 combines with J gene TRBJ2-1; TRBD2 aligns across 14 bases. In nucleotides, the CDR3 is TGTGCCAGCACCCTCGGGACTAGCGGGAGCGGTGAGCAGTTCTTC. This encodes CASTLGTSGSGEQFF.